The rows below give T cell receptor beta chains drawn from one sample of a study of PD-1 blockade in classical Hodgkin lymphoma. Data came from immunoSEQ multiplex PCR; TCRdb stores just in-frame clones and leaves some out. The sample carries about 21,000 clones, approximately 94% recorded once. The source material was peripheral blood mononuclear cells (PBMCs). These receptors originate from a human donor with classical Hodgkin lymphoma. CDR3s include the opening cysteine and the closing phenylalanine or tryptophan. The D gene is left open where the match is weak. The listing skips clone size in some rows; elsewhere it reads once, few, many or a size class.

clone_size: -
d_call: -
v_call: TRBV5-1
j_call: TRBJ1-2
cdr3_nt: TGCGCCAGCAGCTTGGCCGCAGGGGCATACTATGGCTACACCTTC
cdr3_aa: CASSLAAGAYYGYTF

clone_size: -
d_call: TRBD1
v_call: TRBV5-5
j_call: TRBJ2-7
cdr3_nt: TGTGCCAGCAGCTTGGGGGGCCGACAGGGGTACGAGCAGTACTTC
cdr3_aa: CASSLGGRQGYEQYF

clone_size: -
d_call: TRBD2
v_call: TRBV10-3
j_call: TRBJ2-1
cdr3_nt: TGTGCCATCAGTGAGTCCCGCGGGGGGGTAAATGAGCAGTTCTTC
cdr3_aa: CAISESRGGVNEQFF

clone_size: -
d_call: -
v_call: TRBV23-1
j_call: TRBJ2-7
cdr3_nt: TGCGCCAGCAAAGTCAAGATGCAGCCTTCCTACGAGCAGTACTTC
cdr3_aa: CASKVKMQPSYEQYF

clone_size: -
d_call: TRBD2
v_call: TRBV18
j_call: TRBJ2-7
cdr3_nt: TGTGCCAGCTCACCACCGAGACAGTGGGGAGGGTCCTACGAGCAGTACTTC
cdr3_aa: CASSPPRQWGGSYEQYF

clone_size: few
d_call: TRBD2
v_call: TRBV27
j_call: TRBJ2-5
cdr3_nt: TGTGCCAGCAGTTTCTTACCTGTAGCGGGACAAGAGACCCAGTACTTC
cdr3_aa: CASSFLPVAGQETQYF

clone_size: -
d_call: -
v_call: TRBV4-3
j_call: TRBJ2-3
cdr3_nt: TGCGCCAGCAGCCAAGGATCGGAAAGCACAGATACGCAGTATTTT
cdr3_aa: CASSQGSESTDTQYF

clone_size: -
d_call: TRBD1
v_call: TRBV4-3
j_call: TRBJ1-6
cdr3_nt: TGCGCCAGCAGCCGATCGTTAAACCGGGGACAGAATAATTCACCCCTCCACTTT
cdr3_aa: CASSRSLNRGQNNSPLHF

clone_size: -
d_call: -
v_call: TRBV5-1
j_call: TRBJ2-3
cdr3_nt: TGCGCCAGCAGCCTGGAGGCCGACAGTTCAGATACGCAGTATTTT
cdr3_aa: CASSLEADSSDTQYF

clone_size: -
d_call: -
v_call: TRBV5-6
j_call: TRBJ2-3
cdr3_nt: TGTGCCAGCAGGCAAATAGGACACCTTACAGATACGCAGTATTTT
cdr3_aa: CASRQIGHLTDTQYF

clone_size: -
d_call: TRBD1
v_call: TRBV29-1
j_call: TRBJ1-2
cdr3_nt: TGCAGCGTCCTGGGACAGGGAGTAAGGGGCTACACCTTC
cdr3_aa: CSVLGQGVRGYTF

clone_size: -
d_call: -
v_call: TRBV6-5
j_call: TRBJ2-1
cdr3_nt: TGTGCCAGCAGTTACTACCTAGCAGAGGTAAACAATGAGCAGTTCTTC
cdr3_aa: CASSYYLAEVNNEQFF

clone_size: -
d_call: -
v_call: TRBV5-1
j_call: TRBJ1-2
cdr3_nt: TGCGCCAGCAGCTTGGGTCAGGGAGTCGGTGGCTACACCTTC
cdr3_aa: CASSLGQGVGGYTF

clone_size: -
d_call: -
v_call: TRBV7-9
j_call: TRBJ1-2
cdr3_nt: TGTGCCAGCAGCTTTTCCACTAACTATGGCTACACCTTC
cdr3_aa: CASSFSTNYGYTF

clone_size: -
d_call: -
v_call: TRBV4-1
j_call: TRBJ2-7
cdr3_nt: TGCGCCAGCAGCGGCGGCCCATTCGTGAACCACCCCTACGAGCAGTACTTC
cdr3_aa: CASSGGPFVNHPYEQYF

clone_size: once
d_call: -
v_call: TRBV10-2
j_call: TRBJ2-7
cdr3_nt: TGCGCCAGCAGTGAAGGTAGGGGGCAGTACTTC
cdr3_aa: CASSEGRGQYF

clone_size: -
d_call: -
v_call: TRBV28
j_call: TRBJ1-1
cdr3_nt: TGTGCCAGCAGTGTCCCGGGTAGCGGCAGGGTGGATGAAGCTTTCTTT
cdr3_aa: CASSVPGSGRVDEAFF

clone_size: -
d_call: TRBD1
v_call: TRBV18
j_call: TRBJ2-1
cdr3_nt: TGTGCCAGCTCAGGGGACAGGGGAGACGAGCAGTTCTTC
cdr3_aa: CASSGDRGDEQFF

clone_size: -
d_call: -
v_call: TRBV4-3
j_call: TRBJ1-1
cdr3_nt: TGCGCCAGCAGCCAAGGGGCGAGGAGCGACACTGAAGCTTTCTTT
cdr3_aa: CASSQGARSDTEAFF

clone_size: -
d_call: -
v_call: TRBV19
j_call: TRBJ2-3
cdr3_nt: TGTGCCAGTAGTATCGTTGGGGGACCCACAGATACGCAGTATTTT
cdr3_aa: CASSIVGGPTDTQYF

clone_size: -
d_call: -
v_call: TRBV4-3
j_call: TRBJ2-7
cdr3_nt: TGCGCCAGCAGCCAAGATTACGAGGCCCCCTACGAGCAGTACTTC
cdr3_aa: CASSQDYEAPYEQYF

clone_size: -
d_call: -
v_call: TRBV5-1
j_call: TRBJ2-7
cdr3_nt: TGCGCCAGCAGCCCCGTGGGCTACGAGCAGTACTTC
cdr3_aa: CASSPVGYEQYF

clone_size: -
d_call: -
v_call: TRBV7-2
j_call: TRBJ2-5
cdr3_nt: TGTGCCAGCAGCTTAGCGATGGAGACCCAGTACTTC
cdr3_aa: CASSLAMETQYF

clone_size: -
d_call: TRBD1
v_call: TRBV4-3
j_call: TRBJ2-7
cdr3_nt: TGCGCCAGCAGCCAAGCTAGGACAGGGGAGTACGAGCAGTACTTC
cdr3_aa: CASSQARTGEYEQYF

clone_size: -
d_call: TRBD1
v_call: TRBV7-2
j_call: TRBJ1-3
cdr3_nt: TGTGCCAGCAGCTTTACAGGGGGCGCCGGAAACACCATATATTTT
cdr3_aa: CASSFTGGAGNTIYF

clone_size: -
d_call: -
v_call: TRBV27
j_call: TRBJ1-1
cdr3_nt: TGTGCCAGCAGACCTTTCGAGAGGAACACTGAAGCTTTCTTT
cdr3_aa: CASRPFERNTEAFF

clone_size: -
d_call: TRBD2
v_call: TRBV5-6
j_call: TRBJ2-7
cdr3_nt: TGTGCCAGCAGCTCGACTAGCGGGGGGGCCCGACGAGCCTACGAGCAGTACTTC
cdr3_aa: CASSSTSGGARRAYEQYF

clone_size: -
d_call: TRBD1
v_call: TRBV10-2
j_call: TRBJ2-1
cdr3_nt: TGCGCCAGCAGGGGGACAGCCTACAATGAGCAGTTCTTC
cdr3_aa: CASRGTAYNEQFF

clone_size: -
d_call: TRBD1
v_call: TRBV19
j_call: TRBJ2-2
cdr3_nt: TGTGCCAGTAGAGCGGACAGGGTGGCCGGGGAGCTGTTTTTT
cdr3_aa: CASRADRVAGELFF

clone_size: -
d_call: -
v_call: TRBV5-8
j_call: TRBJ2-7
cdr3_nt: TGTGCCAGCAGCAACGTCCGTGATTTCCTTTACGAGCAGTACTTC
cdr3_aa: CASSNVRDFLYEQYF

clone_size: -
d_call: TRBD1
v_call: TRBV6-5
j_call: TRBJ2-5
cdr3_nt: TGTGCCAGCAGGACAGGGGTGGAGACCCAGTACTTC
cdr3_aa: CASRTGVETQYF

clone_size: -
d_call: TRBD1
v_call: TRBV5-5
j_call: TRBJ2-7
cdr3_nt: TGTGCCAGCAGCTTTTGGCAGGGGGCATTAGAGCAGTACTTC
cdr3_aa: CASSFWQGALEQYF

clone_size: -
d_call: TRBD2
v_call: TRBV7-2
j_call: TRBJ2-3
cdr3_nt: TGTGCCAGCAGCTTAGGGTGGGAGGGGCGTGGAGATACGCAGTATTTT
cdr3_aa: CASSLGWEGRGDTQYF

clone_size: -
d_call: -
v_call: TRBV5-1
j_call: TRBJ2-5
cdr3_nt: TGCGCCAGCAGCTTGTCCCGGAGAGGACAAGAGACCCAGTACTTC
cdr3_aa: CASSLSRRGQETQYF

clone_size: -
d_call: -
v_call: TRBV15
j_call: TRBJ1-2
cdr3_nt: TGTGCCACCAGCAGAGCGATAGCGTTGCCCTATGGCTACACCTTC
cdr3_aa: CATSRAIALPYGYTF

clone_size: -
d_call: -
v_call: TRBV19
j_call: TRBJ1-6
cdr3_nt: TGTGCCAGTAGTAACCTTAGTGGGCACTATAATTCACCCCTCCACTTT
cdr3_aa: CASSNLSGHYNSPLHF

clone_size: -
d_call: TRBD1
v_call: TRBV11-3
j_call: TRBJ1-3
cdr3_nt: TGTGCCAGCAGCCGCACAGGGGGCCCTGGAAACACCATATATTTT
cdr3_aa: CASSRTGGPGNTIYF